Sequencing of this T cell receptor (beta chain) was carried out in a study of CD8+ T cells in alopecia areata. Overall study context: Those patients who were treated received oral tofacitinib, which was given at 5 to 10 mg twice daily for moderate-to-severe alopecia areata. The investigators scored severity in treated patients by the percentage of affected scalp area.

Treatment here: oral pan-JAK inhibitor, 5-10 mg twice daily. Investigators sorted PBMCs to obtain both CD4+ and CD8+ T cells. The CDR3 covers 12 residues. V lost 10 bases and J lost 4, with 13 bases in between. Looked up from germline, CDR1 is MNHNS and CDR2 is SASEGT. Extraction of RNA preceded its reverse transcription into cDNA, which served as the sequencing template. Sequencing was performed with immunoSEQ multiplex PCR; in TCRdb, only in-frame clones are kept and a portion is missing. The table records 200,000 to 250,000 clones, under 40% of them present only once. This clonotype was sampled from a human donor with alopecia areata. This specimen was CD4+ T cells sorted from blood, taken between weeks 30 and 35, from a patient treated with tofacitinib. The chain employs TRBV6-1 and TRBJ1-2, with D unclear. For the CDR3, the DNA is TGTGCCACCCTACTGACTAGCTATGGCTACACCTTC. Its translation: CATLLTSYGYTF.